This is a list of T cell receptor beta chains from one sample in a study of cytomegalovirus exposure and HLA in healthy donors. Measured with immunoSEQ multiplex PCR; TCRdb has only the in-frame clones, and not every one. The sample contains approximately 120,000 clones, almost 90% of which appear only once. Sequencing was carried out using PBMCs. These receptors came from a woman aged 18-29 years in good health and CMV-seronegative. The CDR3 runs from the conserved cysteine through the conserved F or W. D genes are given only for firm matches. For some rows the clone size is stated as once, few or many, or as a class when expanded; others skip it.

TRBJ1-5 TRBD1 - TRBV5-6 TGTGCCAGCAGCTCGACAGGGGGCAATCAGCCCCAGCATTTT CASSSTGGNQPQHF
TRBJ2-1 TRBD2 - TRBV10-3 TGTGCCATCAAACAAAACCGGGTAGCGGGAGGTTACAATGAGCAGTTCTTC CAIKQNRVAGGYNEQFF
TRBJ2-3 - few TRBV7-2 TGTGCCAGCAGCTTCCTCCCGAGGGGGGGACGGTCAGATACGCAGTATTTT CASSFLPRGGRSDTQYF
TRBJ1-6 - - TRBV28 TGTGCCAGCAGCCAAGACAGGTATTCACCCCTCCACTTT CASSQDRYSPLHF
TRBJ1-4 TRBD1 - TRBV28 TGTGCCAGCATAGGCGCCGGGACAGGGGATGAAAAACTGTTTTTT CASIGAGTGDEKLFF
TRBJ2-1 TRBD2 - TRBV9 TGTGCCAGCAGCGTAGGGGGAGGGGACAATGAGCAGTTCTTC CASSVGGGDNEQFF
TRBJ1-5 - - TRBV15 TGTGCCACCAGCAGAGGACAGATCAACCAGCCCCAGCATTTT CATSRGQINQPQHF
TRBJ2-1 TRBD2 - TRBV18 TGTGCCAGCGCCGGGACTAGGCGTGAGCAGTTCTTC CASAGTRREQFF
TRBJ1-5 - - TRBV18 TGTGCCAGCTCACTAGCGGTGGACCAGCCCCAGCATTTT CASSLAVDQPQHF
TRBJ2-7 TRBD1 - TRBV9 TGTGCCAGCAGCCCAGACAGGGGGGTCGACGAGCAGTACTTC CASSPDRGVDEQYF
TRBJ1-1 - once TRBV19 TGTGCCAGTAGTATTGGTTCAGGGTATGAAGCTTTCTTT CASSIGSGYEAFF
TRBJ2-2 - - TRBV5-1 TGCGCCAGCAGCTTCGGGACTTCGAACACCGGGGAGCTGTTTTTT CASSFGTSNTGELFF
TRBJ2-7 - - TRBV18 TGTGCCAGCTCACCTAGCTCGTACGAGCAGTACTTC CASSPSSYEQYF
TRBJ2-3 - - TRBV5-1 TGCGCCAGCAGCAGAGGCGGCGCGGGGGATACGCAGTATTTT CASSRGGAGDTQYF
TRBJ1-6 - - TRBV2 TGTGCCACCCTACCGACAGGAAGCTCCTATAATTCACCCCTCCACTTT CATLPTGSSYNSPLHF
TRBJ2-3 TRBD2 - TRBV4-1 TGCGCCAGCAGCCAAGGGGGCGGGAGTTTCACAGATACGCAGTATTTT CASSQGGGSFTDTQYF
TRBJ1-2 - - TRBV6-1 TGTGCCAGCAGGGACACAGTCGGAGCTAACTATGGCTACACCTTC CASRDTVGANYGYTF
TRBJ2-4 - - TRBV28 TGTGCCAGCACCCCAACCGGGGGGCAGTTTTCCAAAAACATTCAGTACTTC CASTPTGGQFSKNIQYF
TRBJ2-7 TRBD1 - TRBV11-2 TGTGCCAGCAGCCAGCTACCGGGACAGAACTACGAGCAGTACTTC CASSQLPGQNYEQYF
TRBJ1-2 - - TRBV18 TGTGCCAGCTCACCGCAGTCGGAGAGGTCTGATTATGGCTACACCTTC CASSPQSERSDYGYTF
TRBJ2-3 - - TRBV4-1 TGCGCCAGCAGCCAAGGAGGTAATACGCAGTATTTT CASSQGGNTQYF
TRBJ2-5 TRBD1 - TRBV14 TGTGCCAGCAGCGGACAGACAGGGGGTAAAGAGACCCAGTACTTC CASSGQTGGKETQYF
TRBJ2-1 TRBD2 - TRBV29-1 TGCAGCGTGCTAGCGGGACTTAACGGTGAGCAGTTCTTC CSVLAGLNGEQFF
TRBJ2-3 TRBD1 - TRBV15 TGTGCCACCAGCAGAGATCCCACAGGGGGCACAGATACGCAGTATTTT CATSRDPTGGTDTQYF
TRBJ2-3 - - TRBV4-3 TGCGCCACCGGGGAGCTAGCGACAGATACGCAGTATTTT CATGELATDTQYF
TRBJ1-1 - - TRBV18 TGTGCCAGCTCACCGCTCCCGACAGGTCTAAACACTGAAGCTTTCTTT CASSPLPTGLNTEAFF
TRBJ1-3 - few TRBV19 TGTGCCAGTAGTATGGAACTAACAGGCGGAAACACCATATATTTT CASSMELTGGNTIYF
TRBJ2-2 - - TRBV5-1 TGCGCCAGCAGCGGGCAGGATGTTACCGGGGAGCTGTTTTTT CASSGQDVTGELFF
TRBJ1-6 - - TRBV4-3 TGCGCCAGCAGCCAAGTTGCCCAAATCGGGTCACCCCTCCACTTT CASSQVAQIGSPLHF
TRBJ2-3 - - TRBV19 TGTGCCAGTAGGTCGACTAGTAGATCTAGCACAGATACGCAGTATTTT CASRSTSRSSTDTQYF
TRBJ1-1 - - TRBV4-3 TGCGCCAGCAGCCAAGATTGGGCAGGGAGGAGTACTGAAGCTTTCTTT CASSQDWAGRSTEAFF
TRBJ1-1 TRBD1 - TRBV18 TGTGCCAGCTCTCCAGACAGGGACACTGAAGCTTTCTTT CASSPDRDTEAFF
TRBJ2-7 TRBD2 - TRBV27 TGTGCCAGCAGTTTGCGGGGGGCTGGGTACGAGCAGTACTTC CASSLRGAGYEQYF
TRBJ2-5 TRBD1 - TRBV5-6 TGTGCCAGCAGCTCCAGGGGGCAAGAGACCCAGTACTTC CASSSRGQETQYF
TRBJ2-7 TRBD2 - TRBV25-1 TGTGCCAGCAGTGATGGTGGGACTAGCGGAACCTACGAGCAGTACTTC CASSDGGTSGTYEQYF
TRBJ1-5 TRBD1 - TRBV30 TGTGCCTGGAGTACAGGACAGGGCGATCAGCCCCAGCATTTT CAWSTGQGDQPQHF
TRBJ1-4 - - TRBV14 TGTGCCAGCAGCCTCGGGGAAAAACTGTTTTTT CASSLGEKLFF
TRBJ2-1 TRBD2 - TRBV7-2 TGTGCCAGCAGCTTAACCCTAGGACTAGCGGGAGTTTTTGATGAGCAGTTCTTC CASSLTLGLAGVFDEQFF
TRBJ1-4 - - TRBV7-9 TGTGCCAGCAGCTTAGTAGGGACTCGGGATGAAAAACTGTTTTTT CASSLVGTRDEKLFF
TRBJ1-1 - many TRBV11-2 TGTGCCAGCAGCCCCCTCCTAGAAGTTGAAGCTTTCTTT CASSPLLEVEAFF
TRBJ2-7 - - TRBV7-9 TGTGCCAGCAGCTTAGGGAGGGAACAGTACTTC CASSLGREQYF
TRBJ1-4 TRBD1 - TRBV13 TGTGCCAGCAGCGTTCCGACAGGGATGGGTGGGGATGAAAAACTGTTTTTT CASSVPTGMGGDEKLFF
TRBJ1-6 - - TRBV4-3 TGCGCCAGCAGCCAAGATCAGGCAGGGTCGGGTTCACCCCTCCACTTT CASSQDQAGSGSPLHF